This T cell receptor (beta chain) came from a study of T cell repertoires in cytomegalovirus infection. Study-level background: The study used recently identified HLA-C-restricted and well-studied HLA-B-restricted CMV epitopes. Public signatures in TCR beta pointed to CMV infection and matching HLA type.

TCRdb recomputed calls from the reads with MiXCR, one row per CDR3 protein. This table has about 700,000 distinct CDR3 sequences, 30% to 35% appearing once. The CDR3 runs 13 residues. Trimming pared 6 bases from V and 6 bases from J, leaving 12 bases between. Germline CDR1 SNHLY, CDR2 FYNNEI. Comments on this clonotype: The target antigen is unknown.

Overall study findings and caveats: Pooled public TCR beta family frequency picked out CMV carriers with the relevant HLA. CMV-specific TCR beta clonotypes restricted by HLA-C were the ones dominating the ex vivo response.

The sequence derives from a human donor in good health (CMV status not recorded). Some clones in this sample may be carry-over from other donors' samples. V usage is TRBV2 and J usage is TRBJ2-1; no clear D. The sample in question was cultured PBMCs, obtained from culture after CMV antigen stimulation. The CDR3 DNA reads as TGTGCCAGCAGGGAGTCCTCAGGCAATGAGCAGTTCTTC. Residues: CASRESSGNEQFF.